One and the same sample provided the 2 T cell receptor beta chains below, sequenced in a study of Ad26.COV2.S vaccination and SARS-CoV-2 variants (dated by TCRdb to the early 2020s). Taken with the paper, the label for treatment or condition translates to: 15 to 20 received Ad26.COV2.S at low or high dose, single or two shots; 5 received placebo; per-sample allocation not given. For vaccine and placebo recipients, the sequenced repertoires came from samples collected on day 63 after the first injection. The library relied on the immunoSEQ multiplex PCR assay. In TCRdb, the immuneACCESS table is reduced to in-frame sequences with V and J assigned. These tables do not hold every clone; where another copy was compared, an unresolved V gene accounts for under half, and the others remain unexplained. The table for this sample lists about 250,000 clones; about 87% of them were counted only once. The ten largest clones take up around 3.5% of the sample.

Sequencing used peripheral blood, obtained in a trial of Ad26.COV2.S vaccine versus placebo. The receptors shown here come from a person between 18 and 60 years old who received the Ad26.COV2.S COVID-19 vaccine or a placebo.

The chain employs TRBV7-2 and TRBJ2-1, with 8 bases lining up with TRBD2. Germline CDR1 is SGHTA and CDR2 is FQGNSA. This CDR3 has 16 residues. V lost 3 bases and J lost 1; bases outside the gene matches: 5. CDR3: CASSFASGSSYNEQFF. The CDR3 bases are TGTGCCAGCAGCTTCGCGAGCGGGAGTTCCTACAATGAGCAGTTCTTC.

This clone was seen only once. This chain uses TRBV12-5 with TRBJ1-4; D ambiguous. V was shortened by 2 bases and J by 2 bases, with 6 bases between the two germline ends. The V gene's germline CDR1 is LGHNT and CDR2 FRNRAP. The CDR3 runs 14 residues. The CDR3 sequence: CASGLIGTNEKLFF. CDR3 in DNA: TGTGCTAGTGGTTTGATTGGGACTAATGAAAAACTGTTTTTT.